The clone carrying this T cell receptor (beta chain) was seen at least ten times. What it binds is unknown. Using RNA template, CDR3s of TCR alpha and beta were amplified with iRepertoire arm-PCR. Tissue mRNA or PBMC total RNA, about 95-450 ng, went into one-step reverse transcription and amplification. MiXCR, run by TCRdb on the multiplex PCR reads, gives a single entry per CDR3 protein. This sample yields approximately 120,000 distinct CDR3 sequences, of which more than 20% are seen a single time; roughly 15% belongs to the top ten. The record originates from a study of glioma-infiltrating T cells. Broader study findings: Tissue-blood divergence was below expectation in non-neoplastic patients, above in gliomas. Tissue and blood shared very few CDR3 sequences.

Germline V gene sequence: CDR1 SGHTA, CDR2 FQGNSA. Trimming shortened V by 6 bases and J by 5 bases, and 20 bases separated the two germline ends. The CDR3 runs 15 residues. The chain combines TRBV7-2 with TRBJ2-7, with D maybe TRBD1 (7 bases). Material for sequencing was glioma tissue, nonneoplastic brain tissue, or PBMCs (not recorded which). The clonotype originates from a human donor with low-grade glioma or glioblastoma, undergoing nonglioma brain surgery, or in good health (not recorded which). This chain's CDR3 is CASRVTGTAGHEQYF. As DNA, the CDR3 is TGTGCCAGCAGAGTTACCGGGACAGCGGGCCACGAGCAGTACTTC. Full variable domain (missing parts from reference TRBV7-2 and TRBJ2-7): GAGVSQSPSNKVTEKGKDVELRCDPISGHTALYWYRQSLGQGLEFLIYFQGNSAPDKSGLPSDRFSAERTGGSVSTLTIQRTQQEDSAVYLCASRVTGTAGHEQYFGPGTRLTVT.